In this sample, the clone carrying this T cell receptor (beta chain) turned up a few times. Its specificity is unknown. Samples came from axillary lymph nodes draining the breast cancer. One entry per CDR3 protein results from TCRdb running MiXCR on the multiplex PCR reads. The sample carries around 300,000 distinct CDR3 sequences, around 30% recorded once. This specimen belongs to a study of breast tumors, draining lymph nodes, adjacent tissues. Study-wide results and limits: Most tumor T cells seemingly derive from lymph node, then expand in tumor. Luminal-like breast cancer showed significantly greater tumor-nontumor repertoire similarity than basal-like breast cancer did. Tumor TCR diversity was below lymph nodes but above nontumor tissue. Tumor T cell lymph node origin was a supported hypothesis, not proven.

Germline V gives CDR1 MDHEN, CDR2 SYDVKM. There are 14 residues in the CDR3. J was trimmed by 5 bases and V by 2 bases; bases with no gene match: 4. The J gene is TRBJ2-5, the V gene TRBV28, with 8 bases aligning to TRBD2. The sequencing input was axillary lymph node tissue. The receptor was derived from a female donor with breast cancer. Some clones in this sample may be carry-over from other donors' samples. CDR3 DNA: TGTGCCAGCAGTTTAACTGGCGGGAGGGAGACCCAGTACTTC. Its protein is CASSLTGGRETQYF.